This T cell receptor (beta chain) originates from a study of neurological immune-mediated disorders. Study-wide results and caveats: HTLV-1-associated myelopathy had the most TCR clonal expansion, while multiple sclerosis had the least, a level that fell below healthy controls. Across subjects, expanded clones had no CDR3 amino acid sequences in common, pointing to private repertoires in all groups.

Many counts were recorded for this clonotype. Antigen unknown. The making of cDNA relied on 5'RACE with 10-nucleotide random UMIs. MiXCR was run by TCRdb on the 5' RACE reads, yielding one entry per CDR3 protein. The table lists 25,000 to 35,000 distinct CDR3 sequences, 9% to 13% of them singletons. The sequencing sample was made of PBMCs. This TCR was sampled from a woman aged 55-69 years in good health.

DNA of the CDR3: TGTGCCAGCAGCCCGGCAGGGACAGGGGTTAACTATGGCTACACCTTC. Its protein product is CASSPAGTGVNYGYTF. The chain has TRBV7-2 and TRBJ1-2; 10 bases match TRBD1. V was pared by 5 bases and J by 1 base, with 7 bases of the junction left unmatched. This CDR3 has 16 amino acids. Germline V gives CDR1 SGHTA, CDR2 FQGNSA.